Listed here are 15 T cell receptor beta chains from one sample, sequenced in a study of blood T cell repertoires in COVID-19. Sequencing was performed with immunoSEQ multiplex PCR; in TCRdb, only in-frame clones are kept and a portion is missing. The sample consists of about 68,000 clones, 65% to 90% of them appearing once. Sequencing was carried out using peripheral blood. These receptors were obtained from a woman in her fifties or sixties with acute or convalescent COVID-19.

This clone was picked up one time. The rearrangement uses TRBV5-6 and TRBJ1-1; no definite D call. The ends were cut back, 4 bases at V and 6 bases at J, with 13 bases in the middle. Germline V lookup: CDR1 SGHDT, CDR2 YYEEEE. The CDR3 sequence is 13 residues long. In DNA, the CDR3 is TGTGCCAGCAGCGCAAGGGAGTTGCCTGAAGCTTTCTTT. This encodes CASSARELPEAFF.

This chain uses TRBV19 with TRBJ1-1; TRBD1 agrees at 7 bases. CDR1 and CDR2 from the germline V gene are LNHDA and SQIVND (reference sequence). V lost 8 bases and J lost 4; bases outside the gene matches: 13. The CDR3 consists of 15 residues. CDR3 sequence: CASGKRGPESTEAFF. The DNA of the CDR3 is TGTGCCAGTGGGAAAAGGGGGCCGGAGAGCACTGAAGCTTTCTTT.

The V gene is TRBV28, the J gene TRBJ1-6, with TRBD1 identical over 7 bases. Germline V CDR1 and CDR2: MDHEN, SYDVKM. The CDR3 totals 15 residues. With V trimmed by 8 bases and J by 5 bases, 9 bases remained unmatched. DNA of the CDR3: TGTGCCAGCCTTCAAACCGGGACAGATAATTCACCCCTCCACTTT. Its translation: CASLQTGTDNSPLHF.

This chain's CDR3 is CASSLGTSRYNEQFF. The CDR3 DNA is TGCGCCAGCAGCTTAGGGACTAGCCGATACAATGAGCAGTTCTTC. The V gene is TRBV5-1, the J gene TRBJ2-1; 9 bases are a match to TRBD2. In germline, CDR1 is SGHRS, CDR2 YFSETQ. Trimming took 2 bases from V and 4 from J; bases not matched to a gene: 4. This CDR3 comprises 15 residues.

The rearrangement uses TRBV5-1 and TRBJ2-3, with 10 nucleotides matching TRBD2. The V segment lost 4 bases and the J segment 1 base; nucleotides outside the gene matches: 6. The CDR3 is 16 residues long. The germline V gene has CDR1 SGHRS and CDR2 YFSETQ. The CDR3 reads CASSPRTSGRTDTQYF. For the CDR3, the DNA is TGCGCCAGCAGCCCCAGGACTAGCGGCCGCACAGATACGCAGTATTTT.

The gene calls are TRBV7-6 and TRBJ2-5; a weak D match, TRBD2 (6 bases). Trimming took off 4 bases at V and 5 bases at J, with 17 bases between the two ends. From germline, CDR1 is SGHVS and CDR2 FNYEAQ. CDR3 length: 15 amino acids. The CDR3 region has the DNA TGTGCCAGCAGCTCACGGCTGACTAGTGAGGAGACCCAGTACTTC. Protein product: CASSSRLTSEETQYF.

This sequence joins TRBV18 and TRBJ1-5; 8 nucleotides align to TRBD1. Germline lookup yields CDR1 KGHSH and CDR2 LQKENI. The trim removed 3 bases at V and 3 bases at J, leaving 4 bases unmatched. The CDR3 loop spans 15 amino acids. DNA for the CDR3: TGTGCCAGCTCACCCGGGACAGGAACCAATCAGCCCCAGCATTTT. Its protein is CASSPGTGTNQPQHF.

This chain joins TRBV6-5 and TRBJ1-6; 10 bases are a match to TRBD1. The germline gives CDR1 MNHEY, CDR2 SVGAGI. The CDR3 is made up of 15 amino acids. The junction had 7 bases not matched to a gene; V was cut back by 3 bases and J by 11 bases. The CDR3 coding sequence is TGTGCCAGCAGTTATTCTCCGGGACAGGGGACACCCCTCCACTTT. As protein: CASSYSPGQGTPLHF.

The rearrangement joins TRBV7-9 to TRBJ2-5; TRBD1 might be the D (6 bases). Trimming removed 3 bases from V and 2 bases from J, with 10 bases in between. This CDR3 region has 14 residues. Germline CDR1 is SEHNR and CDR2 is FQNEAQ (reference sequence). CDR3 amino acids: CASSLGDTQETQYF. CDR3 bases: TGTGCCAGCAGCTTGGGGGACACACAAGAGACCCAGTACTTC.

The V call is TRBV18, the J call TRBJ1-1, with 10 bases aligning to TRBD1. CDR3 size: 17 residues. Germline V CDR1 and CDR2: KGHSH, LQKENI. The junction had 8 bases not matched to a gene; V was cut back by 4 bases and J by 0 bases. CDR3 region: CASSLGTGVFMNTEAFF. The CDR3 nucleotides read TGTGCCAGCTCACTGGGGACAGGGGTATTCATGAACACTGAAGCTTTCTTT.

This clone has just a few counts. This chain uses TRBV2 with TRBJ1-1, with a possible D match to TRBD1 (6 bases). Germline CDR1 is SNHLY and CDR2 is FYNNEI. Trimming pared 4 bases from V and 0 bases from J, leaving 12 bases between. This CDR3 has 15 amino acids. CDR3 bases: TGTGCCAGCAGTGCTCAGGGGCCGGTGAACACTGAAGCTTTCTTT. Protein: CASSAQGPVNTEAFF. Full variable domain (outside the CDR3, taken from reference TRBV2 and TRBJ1-1): EPEVTQTPSHQVTQMGQEVILRCVPISNHLYFYWYRQILGQKVEFLVSFYNNEISEKSEIFDDQFSVERPDGSNFTLKIRSTKLEDSAMYFCASSAQGPVNTEAFFGQGTRLTVV.

The chain employs TRBV28 and TRBJ2-3; D unresolved. The V end lost 7 bases, the J end lost 4 bases, and 12 bases lay between the germline ends. The germline gives CDR1 MDHEN, CDR2 SYDVKM. The CDR3 runs 13 residues. The CDR3 DNA sequence: TGTGCCAGCAAATCGTTAGCCCCAGATACGCAGTATTTT. Residues: CASKSLAPDTQYF.

This clone was observed a single time. Additional DNA sequences in this sample encode the identical CDR3. J is TRBJ1-3 and V is TRBV29-1, with 10 bases matching TRBD1. CDR3 length: 13 amino acids. Germline CDR1 is SQVTM and CDR2 is ANQGSEA. The V segment lost 7 bases and the J segment 5 bases; nucleotides outside the gene matches: 5. CDR3 DNA: TGCAGCGCTAAGACAGGGGGCCGAAACACCATATATTTT. Its translation: CSAKTGGRNTIYF.

This clone has only one observation. This rearrangement joins TRBV7-2 to TRBJ1-1, with D hard to call. CDR1 SGHTA and CDR2 FQGNSA come from the germline V gene. V was shortened by 1 base and J by 3 bases, with 9 bases between the two germline ends. The length of the CDR3 is 14 residues. The DNA for the CDR3 is TGTGCCAGCAGCTTAGGTCTTGGGCACACTGAAGCTTTCTTT. Amino acid sequence: CASSLGLGHTEAFF.

The V call is TRBV6-6, the J call TRBJ1-3; 8 bases align to TRBD1. The germline gives CDR1 MNHNY, CDR2 SVGAGI (reference sequence). Trimming removed 5 bases from V and 4 bases from J; junction bases left unmatched: 10. The CDR3 contains 16 residues. CDR3 region: CASSARQGTKGNTIYF. In DNA, the CDR3 is TGTGCCAGCAGTGCGCGACAGGGGACAAAGGGAAACACCATATATTTT.